The clone carrying this TCR beta chain was seen ten or more times. What it binds is unknown. Read sequence stops 3 residues before the CDR3 end, and the germline J gene provides the missing end. Produced via immunoSEQ multiplex PCR; TCRdb's table is partial and in-frame only. Listed for the sample are about 26,000 clones, none seen a single time. Both groups were predominantly of Caucasian heritage. CVID subjects were neither ill nor on immunomodulatory or immunosuppressive medication at sampling. Each donor provided 5 to 8 ml of heparinized whole blood. The data were taken from a study of T cell clonality in common variable immunodeficiency. Study findings and constraints: In common variable immunodeficiency, TCR beta chains reportedly carried fewer deletions and N-nucleotide insertions.

The CDR3 runs to 14 residues. Germline-derived CDR1 and CDR2 are SQVTM and ANQGSEA. Trimming removed 7 bases from V and 2 bases from J, with 18 bases in between. Sequencing input: peripheral blood mononuclear cells. The chain recombines TRBV29-1 with TRBJ2-7; D remains ambiguous. The receptor comes from a human donor with common variable immunodeficiency. CDR3 in amino acids: CSGASIQAPYEQYF. The DNA read from the CDR3 is TGCAGCGGAGCCTCAATTCAGGCGCCCTACGAG.